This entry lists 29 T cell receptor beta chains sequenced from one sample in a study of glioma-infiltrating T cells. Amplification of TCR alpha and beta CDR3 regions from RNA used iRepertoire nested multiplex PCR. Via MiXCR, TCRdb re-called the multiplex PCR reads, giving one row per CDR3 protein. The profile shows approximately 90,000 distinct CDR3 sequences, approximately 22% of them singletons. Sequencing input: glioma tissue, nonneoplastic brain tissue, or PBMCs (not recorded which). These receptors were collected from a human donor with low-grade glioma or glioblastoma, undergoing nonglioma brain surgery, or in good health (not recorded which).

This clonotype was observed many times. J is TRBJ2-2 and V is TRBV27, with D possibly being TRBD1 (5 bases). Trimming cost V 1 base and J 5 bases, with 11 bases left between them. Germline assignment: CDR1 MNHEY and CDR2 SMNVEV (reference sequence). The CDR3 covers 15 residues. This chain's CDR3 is CASSLLGRVTGELFF. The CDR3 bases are TGTGCCAGCAGTTTATTAGGCAGGGTGACCGGGGAGCTGTTTTTT.

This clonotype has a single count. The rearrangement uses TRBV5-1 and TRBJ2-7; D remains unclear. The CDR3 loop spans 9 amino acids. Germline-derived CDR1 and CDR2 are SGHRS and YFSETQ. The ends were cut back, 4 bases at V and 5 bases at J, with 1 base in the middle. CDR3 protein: CASSHEQYF. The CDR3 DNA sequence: TGCGCCAGCAGCCACGAGCAGTACTTC.

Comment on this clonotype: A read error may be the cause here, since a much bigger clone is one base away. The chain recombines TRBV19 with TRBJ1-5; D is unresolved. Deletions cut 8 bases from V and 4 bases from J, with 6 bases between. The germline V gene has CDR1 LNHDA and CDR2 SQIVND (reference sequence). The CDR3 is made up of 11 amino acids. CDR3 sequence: CASCLNQPQHF. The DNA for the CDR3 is TGTGCCAGTTGTTTAAATCAGCCCCAGCATTTT.

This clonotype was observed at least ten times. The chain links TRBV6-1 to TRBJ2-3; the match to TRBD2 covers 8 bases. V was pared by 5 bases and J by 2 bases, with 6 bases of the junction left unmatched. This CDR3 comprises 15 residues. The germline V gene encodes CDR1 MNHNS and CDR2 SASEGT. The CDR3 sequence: CASSSVAGPTDTQYF. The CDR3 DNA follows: TGTGCCAGCAGTTCGGTAGCGGGGCCCACAGATACGCAGTATTTT.

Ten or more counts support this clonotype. The CDR3 DNA is TGTGCCAGCAGCTCTCTTGGGGGCTGGGGCACTGAAGCTTTCTTT. This sequence encodes CASSSLGGWGTEAFF. The chain links TRBV11-2 to TRBJ1-1; tentative D call: TRBD1 (6 bases). CDR1 SGHAT and CDR2 FQNNGV come from the germline V gene. V lost 4 bases, J lost 4 bases, and 16 bases lay in between. This CDR3 comprises 15 residues.

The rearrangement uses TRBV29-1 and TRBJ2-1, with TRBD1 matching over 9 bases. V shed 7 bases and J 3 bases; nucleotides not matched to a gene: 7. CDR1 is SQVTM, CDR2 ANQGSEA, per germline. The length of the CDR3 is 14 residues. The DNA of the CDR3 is TGCAGCGGAAAAGACAGGGGGGACTACAATGAGCAGTTCTTC. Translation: CSGKDRGDYNEQFF.

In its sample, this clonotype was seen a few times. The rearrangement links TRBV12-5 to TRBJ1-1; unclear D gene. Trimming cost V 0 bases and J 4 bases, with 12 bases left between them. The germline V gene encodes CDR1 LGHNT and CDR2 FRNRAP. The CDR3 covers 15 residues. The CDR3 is CASGLVLGVTTEAFF. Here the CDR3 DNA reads TGTGCTAGTGGTTTGGTACTCGGTGTGACCACTGAAGCTTTCTTT.

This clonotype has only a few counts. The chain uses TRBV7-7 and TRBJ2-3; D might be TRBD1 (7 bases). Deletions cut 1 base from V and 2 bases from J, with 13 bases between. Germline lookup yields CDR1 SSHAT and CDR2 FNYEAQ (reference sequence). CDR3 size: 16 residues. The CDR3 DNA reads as TGTGCCAGCAGCTTAGGAGCAGGGGGGACCACAGATACGCAGTATTTT. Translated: CASSLGAGGTTDTQYF.

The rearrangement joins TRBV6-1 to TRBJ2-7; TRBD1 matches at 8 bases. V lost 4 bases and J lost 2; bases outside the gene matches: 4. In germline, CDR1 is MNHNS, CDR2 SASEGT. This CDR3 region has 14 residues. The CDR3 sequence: CASSVDRVAYEQYF. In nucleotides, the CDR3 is TGTGCCAGCAGTGTGGACAGGGTGGCCTACGAGCAGTACTTC.

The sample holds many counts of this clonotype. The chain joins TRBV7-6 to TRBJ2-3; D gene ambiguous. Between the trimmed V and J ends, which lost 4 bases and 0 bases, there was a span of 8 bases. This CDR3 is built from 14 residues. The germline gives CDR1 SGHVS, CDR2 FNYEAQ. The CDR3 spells CASSSLTSTDTQYF. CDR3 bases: TGTGCCAGCAGCTCCCTGACTAGCACAGATACGCAGTATTTT.

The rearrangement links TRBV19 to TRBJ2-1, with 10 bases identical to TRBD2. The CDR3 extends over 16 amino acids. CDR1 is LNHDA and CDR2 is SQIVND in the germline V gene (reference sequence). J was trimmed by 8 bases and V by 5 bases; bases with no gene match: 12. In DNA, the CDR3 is TGTGCCAGTAGTCCTCATTCAGCGGGGGGGATGGATGAGCAGTTCTTC. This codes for CASSPHSAGGMDEQFF. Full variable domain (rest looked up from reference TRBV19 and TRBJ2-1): DGGITQSPKYLFRKEGQNVTLSCEQNLNHDAMYWYRQDPGQGLRLIYYSQIVNDFQKGDIAEGYSVSREKKESFPLTVTSAQKNPTAFYLCASSPHSAGGMDEQFFGPGTRLTVL.

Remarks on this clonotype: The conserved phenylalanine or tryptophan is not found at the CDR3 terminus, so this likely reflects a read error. This CDR3 reads CASSADSQVVYNEQFL. The CDR3 bases are TGTGCCAGCAGCGCGGACAGCCAGGTGGTCTACAATGAGCAGTTCCTC. This rearrangement joins TRBV7-2 to TRBJ2-1; D possibly corresponds to TRBD1 (6 bases). V lost 5 bases and J lost 3, with 17 bases in between. Germline CDR1 SGHTA, CDR2 FQGNSA. The CDR3 length is 16 residues.

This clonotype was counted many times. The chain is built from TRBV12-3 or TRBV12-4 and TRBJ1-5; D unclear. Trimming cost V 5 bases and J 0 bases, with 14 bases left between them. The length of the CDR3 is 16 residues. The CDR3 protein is CASSPGGGNSNQPQHF. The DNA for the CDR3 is TGTGCCAGCAGTCCCGGAGGTGGGAATAGCAATCAGCCCCAGCATTTT.

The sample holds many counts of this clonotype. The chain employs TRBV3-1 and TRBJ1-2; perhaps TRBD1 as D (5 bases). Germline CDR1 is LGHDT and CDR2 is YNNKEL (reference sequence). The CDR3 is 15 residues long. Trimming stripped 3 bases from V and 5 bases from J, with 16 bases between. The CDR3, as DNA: TGTGCCAGCAGCCAGGGGCAGGGCCTAAGATATGGCTACACCTTC. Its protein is CASSQGQGLRYGYTF. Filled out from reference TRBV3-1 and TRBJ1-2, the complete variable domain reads DTAVSQTPKYLVTQMGNDKSIKCEQNLGHDTMYWYKQDSKKFLKIMFSYNNKELIINETVPNRFSPKSPDKAHLNLHINSLELGDSAVYFCASSQGQGLRYGYTFGSGTRLTVV.

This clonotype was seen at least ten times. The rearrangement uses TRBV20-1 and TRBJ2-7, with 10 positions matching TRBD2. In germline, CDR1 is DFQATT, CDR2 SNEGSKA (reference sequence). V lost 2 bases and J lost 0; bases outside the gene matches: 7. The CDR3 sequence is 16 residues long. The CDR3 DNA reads TGCAGTGCTAGACCCTCACTAGCGGGGAGCTCCTACGAGCAGTACTTC. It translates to CSARPSLAGSSYEQYF.

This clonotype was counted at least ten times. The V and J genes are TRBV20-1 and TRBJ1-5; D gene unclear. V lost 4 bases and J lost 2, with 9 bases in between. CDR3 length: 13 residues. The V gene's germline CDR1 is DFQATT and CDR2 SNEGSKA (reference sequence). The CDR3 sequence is CSAIGRGNQPQHF. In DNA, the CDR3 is TGCAGTGCTATAGGGCGGGGCAATCAGCCCCAGCATTTT.

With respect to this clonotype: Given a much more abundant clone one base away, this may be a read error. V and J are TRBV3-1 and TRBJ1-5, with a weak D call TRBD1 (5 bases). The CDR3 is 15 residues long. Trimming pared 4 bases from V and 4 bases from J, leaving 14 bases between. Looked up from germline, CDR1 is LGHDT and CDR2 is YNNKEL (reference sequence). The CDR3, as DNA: TGTGCCAGCAGCCCCCGCGGACACGGGAATCAGCCCCAGCATTTT. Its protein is CASSPRGHGNQPQHF.

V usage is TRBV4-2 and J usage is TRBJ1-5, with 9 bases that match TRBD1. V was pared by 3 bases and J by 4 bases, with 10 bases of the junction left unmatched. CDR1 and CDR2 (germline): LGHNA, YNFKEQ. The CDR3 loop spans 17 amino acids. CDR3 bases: TGTGCCAGCAGCCAGAGTTGGACAGGGGCGGATAATCAGCCCCAGCATTTT. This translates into CASSQSWTGADNQPQHF.

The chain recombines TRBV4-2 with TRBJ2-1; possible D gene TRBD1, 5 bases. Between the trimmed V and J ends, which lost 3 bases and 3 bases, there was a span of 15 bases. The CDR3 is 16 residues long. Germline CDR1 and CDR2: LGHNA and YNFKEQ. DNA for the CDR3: TGTGCCAGCAGCCATGAGTCTAGGGGCTTCTACAATGAGCAGTTCTTC. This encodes CASSHESRGFYNEQFF.

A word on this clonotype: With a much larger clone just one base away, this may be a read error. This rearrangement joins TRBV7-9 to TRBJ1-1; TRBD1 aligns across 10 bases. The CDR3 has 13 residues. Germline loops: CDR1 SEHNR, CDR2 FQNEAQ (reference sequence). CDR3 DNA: TGTGCCAGCAGCTGGGACAGGGGATCTTTGGCTTTATTT. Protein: CASSWDRGSLALF.

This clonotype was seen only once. The CDR3 here is CASRRRDKYQETQYF. The CDR3 DNA sequence: TGTGCCAGCAGGCGAAGGGACAAATACCAAGAGACCCAGTACTTC. The chain couples TRBV2 to TRBJ2-5; the D gene is possibly TRBD1 (6 bases). Germline V gene data show CDR1 as SNHLY and CDR2 as FYNNEI. The V end was cut by 6 bases, the J end by 0 bases, with 14 bases between. This CDR3 comprises 15 residues.

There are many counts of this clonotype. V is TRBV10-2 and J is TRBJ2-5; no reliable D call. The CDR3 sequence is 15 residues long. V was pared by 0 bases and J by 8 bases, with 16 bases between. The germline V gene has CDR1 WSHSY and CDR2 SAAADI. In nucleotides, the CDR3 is TGCGCCAGCAGTGAGTCTCCTGTCGCCAGCCTAACCCAGTACTTC. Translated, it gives CASSESPVASLTQYF.

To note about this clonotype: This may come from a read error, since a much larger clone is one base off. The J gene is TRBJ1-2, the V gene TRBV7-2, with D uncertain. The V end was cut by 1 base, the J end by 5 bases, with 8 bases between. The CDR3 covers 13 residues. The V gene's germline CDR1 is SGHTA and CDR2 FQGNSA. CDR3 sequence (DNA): TGTGCCAGCAGCTTAGGCCGCAAATATGGCTACACCTTC. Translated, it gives CASSLGRKYGYTF.

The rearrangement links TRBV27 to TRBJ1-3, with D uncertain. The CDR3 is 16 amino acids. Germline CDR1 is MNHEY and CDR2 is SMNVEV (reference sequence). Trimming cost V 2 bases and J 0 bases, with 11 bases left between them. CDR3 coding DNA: TGTGCCAGCAGTTTAATATGTACCAACTCTGGAAACACCATATATTTT. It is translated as CASSLICTNSGNTIYF.

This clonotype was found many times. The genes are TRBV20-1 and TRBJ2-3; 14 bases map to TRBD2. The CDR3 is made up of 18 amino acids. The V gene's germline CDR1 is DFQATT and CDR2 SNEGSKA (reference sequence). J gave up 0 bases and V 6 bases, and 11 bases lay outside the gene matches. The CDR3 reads CSAATSGGAQASTDTQYF. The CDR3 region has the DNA TGCAGTGCCGCGACTAGCGGGGGGGCCCAGGCTAGCACAGATACGCAGTATTTT.

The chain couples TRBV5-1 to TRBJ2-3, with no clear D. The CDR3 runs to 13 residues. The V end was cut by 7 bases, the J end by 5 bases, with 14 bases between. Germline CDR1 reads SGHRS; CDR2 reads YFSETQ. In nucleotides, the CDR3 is TGCGCCAGCCGCCCGACCATTGAAGATACGCAGTATTTT. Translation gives CASRPTIEDTQYF. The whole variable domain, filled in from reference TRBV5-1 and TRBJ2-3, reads KAGVTQTPRYLIKTRGQQVTLSCSPISGHRSVSWYQQTPGQGLQFLFEYFSETQRNKGNFPGRFSGRQFSNSRSEMNVSTLELGDSALYLCASRPTIEDTQYFGPGTRLTVL.

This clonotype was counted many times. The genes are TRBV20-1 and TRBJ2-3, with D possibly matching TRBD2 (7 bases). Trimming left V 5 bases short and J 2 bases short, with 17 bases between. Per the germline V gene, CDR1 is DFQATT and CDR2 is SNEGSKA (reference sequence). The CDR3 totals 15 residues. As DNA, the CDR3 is TGCAGTGCTCCCATCGGGGGGCGACCCACAGATACGCAGTATTTT. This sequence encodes CSAPIGGRPTDTQYF.

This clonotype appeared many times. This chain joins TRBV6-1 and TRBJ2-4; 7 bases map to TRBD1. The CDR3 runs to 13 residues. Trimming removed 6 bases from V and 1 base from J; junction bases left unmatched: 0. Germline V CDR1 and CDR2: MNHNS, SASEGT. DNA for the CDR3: TGTGCCAGCAGGGACAGGGCCAAAAACATTCAGTACTTC. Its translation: CASRDRAKNIQYF.

The CDR3 nucleotides are TGTGCCAGCAGCGGGACTAGCGGCACAGATACGCAGTATTTT. Its protein product is CASSGTSGTDTQYF. The chain recombines TRBV9 with TRBJ2-3, with TRBD2 matching over 9 bases. The V gene end was trimmed by 3 bases and the J gene end by 1 base; junction bases not matched to a gene: 0. The CDR3 totals 14 residues. Germline CDR1 reads SGDLS; CDR2 reads YYNGEE.